This T cell receptor (beta chain) was retrieved from a study of beta chain features in type 1 diabetes. This clone was found a few times. No antigen is known for it. At the DNA level, this CDR3 is encoded by other sequences in the same sample as well. cDNA synthesis used the whole RNA isolate, giving expressed TCRB sequences. The assay was immunoSEQ multiplex PCR, and TCRdb's table has in-frame clones only and misses some. The sample lists over 700,000 clones, roughly 17% occurring once. Purity (above 95%) was reached by all sorted populations. General study results and limits: In all four CD4+ subsets, TCRB CDR3 length was significantly, moderately reduced in type 1 diabetes. In the patient group, naive, central memory and Treg TCRB repertoires seemed more alike than in the healthy donor group.

V was pared by 2 bases and J by 0 bases, with 2 bases of the junction left unmatched. Germline V lookup: CDR1 KGHSH, CDR2 LQKENI. CDR3 length: 17 residues. This clonotype was sampled from a woman younger than 30 in good health. The chain is built from TRBV18 and TRBJ2-6; 9 nucleotides match TRBD1. Sequencing was done on a sample of naive CD4+ T cells from blood. The CDR3 sequence is CASSPGQGNSGANVLTF. The DNA of the CDR3 is TGTGCCAGCTCACCAGGACAGGGGAACTCTGGGGCCAACGTCCTGACTTTC. The full variable domain, completed using reference TRBV18 and TRBJ2-6, is NAGVMQNPRHLVRRRGQEARLRCSPMKGHSHVYWYRQLPEEGLKFMVYLQKENIIDESGMPKERFSAEFPKEGPSILRIQQVVRGDSAAYFCASSPGQGNSGANVLTFGAGSRLTVL.